A single sample gave rise to the 20 T cell receptor beta chains below, sequenced in a study of T cells expressing NK-cell markers. TCRdb reprocessed the 5' RACE reads, with one entry per CDR3 protein and no DNA. The record lists about 450,000 distinct CDR3 sequences, of which the ten most abundant hold less than 7.5%. Sequencing was done on a sample of blood T cells: a sorted CD56 or NKG2C T cell subset, CD4+ or CD8+ T cells, or bulk PBMC T cells (not recorded which). The receptor set was obtained from a woman aged 18-70 years in good health.

The chain uses TRBV6-5 and TRBJ2-7; the D call of TRBD1 rests on TCRdb alone, since no DNA is present to check it. This CDR3 has 16 residues. CDR1 and CDR2 (germline): MNHEY, SVGAGI. CDR3 region: CASSWGQGPRGDEQYF.

This chain connects TRBV28 to TRBJ2-1; the D call from TCRdb, TRBD1, cannot be confirmed without DNA. Germline V gives CDR1 MDHEN, CDR2 SYDVKM. The CDR3 has 14 amino acids. The CDR3 spells CASSTIARVAEQFF.

V is TRBV3-1 and J is TRBJ2-7; TCRdb names TRBD2, which stays unverified in the absence of DNA. Germline CDR1 LGHDT, CDR2 YNNKEL (reference sequence). The CDR3 covers 21 residues. The CDR3 here is CASSQDLISAVLDLKTYEQYF.

This rearrangement joins TRBV5-5 to TRBJ2-3; TCRdb returns TRBD2, unconfirmable since there is no DNA. CDR3 length: 15 amino acids. Germline CDR1 is SGHKS and CDR2 is YYEKEE (reference sequence). The CDR3 sequence is CASSLYSGGTDTQYF.

The V call is TRBV5-6, the J call TRBJ1-1. The CDR3 has 12 amino acids. Per the germline V gene, CDR1 is SGHDT and CDR2 is YYEEEE. The CDR3 loop reads CASSFGSGEAFF.

The chain employs TRBV10-3 and TRBJ2-4; as DNA is missing, the TRBD2 call by TCRdb cannot be tested. CDR3 size: 14 residues. The germline V gene encodes CDR1 ENHRY and CDR2 SYGVKD. The CDR3 protein is CAISESSGSNIQYF.

The chain carries TRBV9 and TRBJ2-1; no DNA is available, so the TRBD2 call from TCRdb remains unchecked. The CDR3 sequence is 18 residues long. CDR1 and CDR2 from the germline V gene are SGDLS and YYNGEE. CDR3 region: CASSGPLASGINYNEQFF. Complete variable domain (other parts from reference TRBV9 and TRBJ2-1): DSGVTQTPKHLITATGQRVTLRCSPRSGDLSVYWYQQSLDQGLQFLIQYYNGEERAKGNILERFSAQQFPDLHSELNLSSLELGDSALYFCASSGPLASGINYNEQFFGPGTRLTVL.

The chain couples TRBV5-1 to TRBJ1-6. The CDR3 totals 16 residues. Germline loops: CDR1 SGHRS, CDR2 YFSETQ. This CDR3 reads CASSLGQDSGNSPLHF. The full variable domain, with the rest looked up from reference TRBV5-1 and TRBJ1-6, is KAGVTQTPRYLIKTRGQQVTLSCSPISGHRSVSWYQQTPGQGLQFLFEYFSETQRNKGNFPGRFSGRQFSNSRSEMNVSTLELGDSALYLCASSLGQDSGNSPLHFGNGTRLTVT.

The chain carries TRBV18 and TRBJ2-7; TCRdb indicates TRBD1, and absent DNA this call remains unverified. The CDR3 length is 11 residues. CDR1 and CDR2 from the germline V gene are KGHSH and LQKENI. The CDR3 sequence is CASSPGGEQYF.

V is TRBV12-3 or TRBV12-4 and J is TRBJ1-1; TCRdb proposes TRBD1, but this gene call is untestable without DNA. The CDR3 has 14 amino acids. CDR3 amino acids: CASTWGGRATEAFF.

CDR3 amino acids: CASSLGASGSTDTQYF. This chain connects TRBV5-5 to TRBJ2-3; the D gene TCRdb calls, TRBD2, cannot be checked with no DNA. Looked up from germline, CDR1 is SGHKS and CDR2 is YYEKEE (reference sequence). There are 16 residues in the CDR3.

The chain joins TRBV20-1 to TRBJ1-4. This CDR3 is 12 amino acids long. CDR1 is DFQATT, CDR2 SNEGSKA, per germline (reference sequence). The CDR3 is CSGYTSNEKLFF.

The CDR3 spells CASSTASGDADTQYF. The rearrangement links TRBV5-4 to TRBJ2-3; TCRdb's D gene call, TRBD2, goes unchecked for lack of DNA. CDR3 size: 15 residues. Germline V gene sequence: CDR1 SGHNT, CDR2 YYREEE (reference sequence).

The chain combines TRBV28 with TRBJ2-5; TCRdb gives TRBD1 as the D gene, but with no DNA this cannot be confirmed. Germline CDR1 MDHEN, CDR2 SYDVKM. The CDR3 sequence is 14 residues long. The CDR3 spells CASSAAGKRETQYF. The variable domain in full, with the rest retrieved from reference TRBV28 and TRBJ2-5, is DVKVTQSSRYLVKRTGEKVFLECVQDMDHENMFWYRQDPGLGLRLIYFSYDVKMKEKGDIPEGYSVSREKKERFSLILESASTNQTSMYLCASSAAGKRETQYFGPGTRLLVL.

V and J are TRBV7-9 and TRBJ2-7; TCRdb selects TRBD1, and the lack of DNA leaves this call unchecked. This CDR3 spans 13 amino acids. Looked up from germline, CDR1 is SEHNR and CDR2 is FQNEAQ (reference sequence). The CDR3 spells CASSLEGQYEQYF.

This chain uses TRBV20-1 with TRBJ2-3; absent DNA, TCRdb's TRBD2 call cannot be checked. The CDR3 runs to 17 residues. The germline V gene encodes CDR1 DFQATT and CDR2 SNEGSKA (reference sequence). This CDR3 reads CSARDLNSGGPSATQYF.

The V and J genes are TRBV28 and TRBJ2-7; TCRdb picks TRBD1, but there is no DNA to check that call. This CDR3 has 15 amino acids. Germline values: CDR1 MDHEN, CDR2 SYDVKM. The CDR3: CASTPTGGESYEQYF. Together with reference TRBV28 and TRBJ2-7, the CDR3 gives the full variable domain: DVKVTQSSRYLVKRTGEKVFLECVQDMDHENMFWYRQDPGLGLRLIYFSYDVKMKEKGDIPEGYSVSREKKERFSLILESASTNQTSMYLCASTPTGGESYEQYFGPGTRLTVT.

V gene TRBV27 combines with J gene TRBJ2-1; TCRdb indicates TRBD2, and absent DNA this call remains unverified. The CDR3 sequence is 14 residues long. In germline, CDR1 is MNHEY, CDR2 SMNVEV (reference sequence). CDR3 amino acids: CASSLGLLNNEQFF.

This chain uses TRBV12-3 or TRBV12-4 with TRBJ2-2; TCRdb returns TRBD1, unconfirmable since there is no DNA. The CDR3 loop spans 15 amino acids. The CDR3 sequence: CASSTGTGRTGELFF.

This chain joins TRBV18 and TRBJ2-3; the TRBD2 assignment by TCRdb is unverifiable without DNA. Germline V CDR1 and CDR2: KGHSH, LQKENI. CDR3 length equals 17 residues. This chain's CDR3 is CASSRDSGRFRSDTQYF.